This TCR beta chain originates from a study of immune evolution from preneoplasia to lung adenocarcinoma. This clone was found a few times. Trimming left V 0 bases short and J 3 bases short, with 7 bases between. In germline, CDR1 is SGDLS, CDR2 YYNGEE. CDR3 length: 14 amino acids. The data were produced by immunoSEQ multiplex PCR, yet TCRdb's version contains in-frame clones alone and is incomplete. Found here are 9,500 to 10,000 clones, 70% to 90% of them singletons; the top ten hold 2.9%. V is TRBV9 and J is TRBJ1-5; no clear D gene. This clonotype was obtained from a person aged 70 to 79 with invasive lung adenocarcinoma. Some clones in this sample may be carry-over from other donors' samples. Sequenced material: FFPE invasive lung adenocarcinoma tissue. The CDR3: CASSVAGTNQPQHF. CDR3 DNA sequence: TGTGCCAGCAGCGTAGCGGGCACCAATCAGCCCCAGCATTTT.